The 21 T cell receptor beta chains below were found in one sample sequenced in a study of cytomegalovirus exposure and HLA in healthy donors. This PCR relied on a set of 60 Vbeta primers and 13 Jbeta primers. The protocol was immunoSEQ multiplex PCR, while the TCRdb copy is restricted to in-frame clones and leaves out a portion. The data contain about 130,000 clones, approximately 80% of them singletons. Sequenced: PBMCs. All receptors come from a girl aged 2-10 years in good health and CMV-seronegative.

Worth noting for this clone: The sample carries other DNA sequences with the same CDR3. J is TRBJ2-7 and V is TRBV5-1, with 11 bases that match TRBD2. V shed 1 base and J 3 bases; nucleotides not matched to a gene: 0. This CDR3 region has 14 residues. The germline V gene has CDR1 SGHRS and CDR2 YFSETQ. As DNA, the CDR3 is TGCGCCAGCAGCTTGACTAGCGGGAGCTACGAGCAGTACTTC. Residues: CASSLTSGSYEQYF.

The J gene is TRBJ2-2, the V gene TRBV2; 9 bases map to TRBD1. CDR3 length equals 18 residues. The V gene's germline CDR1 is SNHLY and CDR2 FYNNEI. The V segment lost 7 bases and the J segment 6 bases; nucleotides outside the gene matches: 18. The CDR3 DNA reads TGTGCCAGCACTAAGAGCTCCCTCATTTACAGGGGGCCCGGGGAGCTGTTTTTT. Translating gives CASTKSSLIYRGPGELFF.

In nucleotides, the CDR3 is TGTGCCAGTAGTGTCGGTTCCGGGACAGCTTATGGCTACACCTTC. It translates to CASSVGSGTAYGYTF. The V gene is TRBV19, the J gene TRBJ1-2, with TRBD1 matching over 7 bases. CDR1 is LNHDA and CDR2 is SQIVND in the germline V gene (reference sequence). V shed 5 bases, J shed 5 bases, and the junction held 11 bases outside the gene matches. This CDR3 comprises 15 residues. The variable domain in full, with the rest retrieved from reference TRBV19 and TRBJ1-2, is DGGITQSPKYLFRKEGQNVTLSCEQNLNHDAMYWYRQDPGQGLRLIYYSQIVNDFQKGDIAEGYSVSREKKESFPLTVTSAQKNPTAFYLCASSVGSGTAYGYTFGSGTRLTVV.

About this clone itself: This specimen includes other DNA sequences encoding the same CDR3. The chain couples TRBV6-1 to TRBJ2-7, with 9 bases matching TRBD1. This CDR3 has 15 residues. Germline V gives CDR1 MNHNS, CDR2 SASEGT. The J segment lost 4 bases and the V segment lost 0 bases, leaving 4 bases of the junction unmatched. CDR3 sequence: CASSEAGTGSYEQYF. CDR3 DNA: TGTGCCAGCAGTGAAGCTGGGACAGGGTCGTACGAGCAGTACTTC.

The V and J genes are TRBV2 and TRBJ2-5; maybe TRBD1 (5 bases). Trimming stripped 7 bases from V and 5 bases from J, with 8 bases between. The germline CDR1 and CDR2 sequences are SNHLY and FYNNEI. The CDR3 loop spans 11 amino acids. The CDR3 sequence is CASNKGETQYF. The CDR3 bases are TGTGCCAGCAACAAGGGGGAGACCCAGTACTTC.

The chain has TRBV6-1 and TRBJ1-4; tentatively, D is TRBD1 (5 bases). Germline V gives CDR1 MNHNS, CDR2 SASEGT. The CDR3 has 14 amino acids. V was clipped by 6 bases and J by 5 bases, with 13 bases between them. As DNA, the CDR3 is TGTGCCAGCAGCGAGACAGACACCAATGAAAAACTGTTTTTT. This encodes CASSETDTNEKLFF.

In DNA form, the CDR3 reads TGCGCCAGCAGCCAAGGGGGCTGGACAGGGCTGCAAGAGACCCAGTACTTC. Encoded protein: CASSQGGWTGLQETQYF. The chain couples TRBV4-3 to TRBJ2-5; 8 positions match TRBD1. The CDR3 has 17 residues. Germline assignment: CDR1 LGHNA and CDR2 YSLEER. V shed 1 base and J 2 bases; nucleotides not matched to a gene: 9.

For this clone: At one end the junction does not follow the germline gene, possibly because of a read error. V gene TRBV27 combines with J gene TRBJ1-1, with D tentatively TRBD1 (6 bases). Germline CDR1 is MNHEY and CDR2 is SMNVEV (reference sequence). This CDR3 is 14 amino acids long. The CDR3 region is CASRPGDRRTGAFF. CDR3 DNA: TGTGCCAGCAGACCAGGGGATCGTAGGACTGGAGCTTTCTTT.

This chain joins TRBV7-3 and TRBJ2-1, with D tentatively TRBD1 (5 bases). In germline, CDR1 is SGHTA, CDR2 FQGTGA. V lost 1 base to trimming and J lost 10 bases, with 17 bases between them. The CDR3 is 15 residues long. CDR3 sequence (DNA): TGTGCCAGCAGCTTAATCAGGGATGGTGTTGGGGAGCAGTTCTTC. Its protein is CASSLIRDGVGEQFF.

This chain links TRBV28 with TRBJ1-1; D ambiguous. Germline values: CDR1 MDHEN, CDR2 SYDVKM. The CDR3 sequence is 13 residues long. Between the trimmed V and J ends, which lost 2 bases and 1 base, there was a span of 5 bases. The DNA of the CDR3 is TGTGCCAGCAGTTTACTCCCGAACACTGAAGCTTTCTTT. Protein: CASSLLPNTEAFF.

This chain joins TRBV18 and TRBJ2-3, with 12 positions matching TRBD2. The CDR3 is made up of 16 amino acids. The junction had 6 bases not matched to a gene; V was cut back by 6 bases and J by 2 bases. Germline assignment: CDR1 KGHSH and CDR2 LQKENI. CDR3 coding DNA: TGTGCCAGCTCCTCTGGACTAGCGGGGCCCACAGATACGCAGTATTTT. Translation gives CASSSGLAGPTDTQYF.

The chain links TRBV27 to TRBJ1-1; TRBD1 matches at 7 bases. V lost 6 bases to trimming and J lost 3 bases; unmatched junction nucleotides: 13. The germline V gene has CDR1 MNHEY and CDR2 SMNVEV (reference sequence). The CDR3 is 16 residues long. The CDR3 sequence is CASRPKRGRTDTEAFF. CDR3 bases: TGTGCCAGCAGGCCAAAAAGGGGGCGCACGGACACTGAAGCTTTCTTT.

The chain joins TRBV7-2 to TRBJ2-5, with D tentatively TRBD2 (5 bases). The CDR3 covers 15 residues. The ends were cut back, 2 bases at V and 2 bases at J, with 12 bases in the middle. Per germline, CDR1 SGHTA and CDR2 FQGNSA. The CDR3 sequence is CASSLMRAIQETQYF. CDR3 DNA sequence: TGTGCCAGCAGCTTAATGCGGGCGATACAAGAGACCCAGTACTTC.

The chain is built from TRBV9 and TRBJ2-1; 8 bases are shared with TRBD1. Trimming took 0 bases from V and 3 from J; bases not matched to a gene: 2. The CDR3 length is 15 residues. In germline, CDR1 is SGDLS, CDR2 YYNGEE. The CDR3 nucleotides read TGTGCCAGCAGCGTAGTTACAGGGGGCTACAATGAGCAGTTCTTC. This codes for CASSVVTGGYNEQFF.

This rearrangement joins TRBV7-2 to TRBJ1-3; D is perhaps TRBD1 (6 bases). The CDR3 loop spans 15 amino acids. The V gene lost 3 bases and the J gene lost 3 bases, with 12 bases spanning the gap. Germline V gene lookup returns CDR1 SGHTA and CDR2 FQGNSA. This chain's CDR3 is CASSLYREGGNTIYF. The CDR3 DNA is TGTGCCAGCAGCTTGTACAGGGAAGGTGGAAACACCATATATTTT.

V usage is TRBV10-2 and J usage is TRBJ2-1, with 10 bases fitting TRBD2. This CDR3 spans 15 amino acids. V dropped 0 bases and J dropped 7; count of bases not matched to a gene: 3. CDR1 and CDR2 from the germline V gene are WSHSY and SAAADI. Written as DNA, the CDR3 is TGCGCCAGCAGTGAGTCGGGGGGACTAGCGAATGAGCAGTTCTTC. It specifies CASSESGGLANEQFF.

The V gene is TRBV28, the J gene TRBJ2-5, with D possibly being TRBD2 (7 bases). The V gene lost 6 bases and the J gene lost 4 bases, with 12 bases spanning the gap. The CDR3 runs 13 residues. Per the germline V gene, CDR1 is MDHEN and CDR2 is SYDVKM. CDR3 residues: CASRGGGPETQYF. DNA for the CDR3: TGTGCCAGCAGAGGGGGGGGCCCAGAGACCCAGTACTTC.

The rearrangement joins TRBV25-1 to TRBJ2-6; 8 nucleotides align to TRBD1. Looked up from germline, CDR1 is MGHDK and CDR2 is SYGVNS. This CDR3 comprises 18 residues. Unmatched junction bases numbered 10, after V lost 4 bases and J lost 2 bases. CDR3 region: CASSAETGVLAGANVLTF. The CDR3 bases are TGTGCCAGCAGTGCGGAGACAGGGGTTCTAGCTGGGGCCAACGTCCTGACTTTC.

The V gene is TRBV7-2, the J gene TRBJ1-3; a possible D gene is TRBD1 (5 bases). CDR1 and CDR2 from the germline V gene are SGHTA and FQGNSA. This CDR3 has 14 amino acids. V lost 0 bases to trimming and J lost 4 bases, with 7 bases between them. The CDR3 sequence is CASSLAGLGNTIYF. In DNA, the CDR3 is TGTGCCAGCAGCTTAGCGGGACTAGGAAACACCATATATTTT.

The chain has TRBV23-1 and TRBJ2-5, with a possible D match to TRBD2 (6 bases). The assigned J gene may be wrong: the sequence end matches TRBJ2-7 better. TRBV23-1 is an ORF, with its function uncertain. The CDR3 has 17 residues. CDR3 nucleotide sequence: TGCGCCAGCAGTCAATCGAGGACCGGGACTGTCTCCTACGAGCAGTACTTC. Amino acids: CASSQSRTGTVSYEQYF.

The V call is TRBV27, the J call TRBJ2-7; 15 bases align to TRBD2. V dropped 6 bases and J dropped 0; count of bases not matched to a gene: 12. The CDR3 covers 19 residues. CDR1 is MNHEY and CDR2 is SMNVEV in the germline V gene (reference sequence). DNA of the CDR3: TGTGCCAGCAGCCGCTTGGGACTAGCGGGAGGCTTAAGCTCCTACGAGCAGTACTTC. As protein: CASSRLGLAGGLSSYEQYF.